The clone carrying this TCR beta chain appeared a few times. The authors made TCR beta cDNA from approximately 500 ng total RNA with a constant-region primer. Slightly modified ARM-PCR served as the procedure for the TCR beta libraries. These libraries came from three rounds of nested multiplex PCR. Running ten to eleven cycles apiece, the first two PCR rounds relied on TRBV1-TRBV30 forward primers together with a C-beta reverse primer. MiXCR, applied by TCRdb to the multiplex PCR reads, yields one record per CDR3 protein. In the table there are about 120,000 distinct CDR3 sequences, around 60% of which are singletons. Between roughly 17 and 33 mg of unsorted bulk tissue served as the source from which RNA and DNA were co-extracted. Every tumor sample held more than 80% viable tumor cells. V was pared by 5 bases and J by 3 bases, with 9 bases of the junction left unmatched. Germline V gives CDR1 SGHRS, CDR2 YFSETQ. CDR3 length equals 16 residues.

This record comes from a study of tumor-infiltrating lymphocytes in primary liver carcinoma. About the research overall: Measuring 4.2 to 10 cm across, the tumors were staged as T1-T3 N0M0.

The chain carries TRBV5-1 and TRBJ1-2; TRBD1 agrees at 11 bases. The receptor was isolated from an older woman with primary liver carcinoma and hepatitis B virus infection. The sequenced sample consisted of liver tumor tissue from sampling region 1. As to subset: tumor region T1, superior pole. Here the CDR3 reads CASRITPGQGDYGYTF. The CDR3 coding sequence is TGCGCCAGCAGGATCACCCCGGGACAGGGGGACTATGGCTACACCTTC.